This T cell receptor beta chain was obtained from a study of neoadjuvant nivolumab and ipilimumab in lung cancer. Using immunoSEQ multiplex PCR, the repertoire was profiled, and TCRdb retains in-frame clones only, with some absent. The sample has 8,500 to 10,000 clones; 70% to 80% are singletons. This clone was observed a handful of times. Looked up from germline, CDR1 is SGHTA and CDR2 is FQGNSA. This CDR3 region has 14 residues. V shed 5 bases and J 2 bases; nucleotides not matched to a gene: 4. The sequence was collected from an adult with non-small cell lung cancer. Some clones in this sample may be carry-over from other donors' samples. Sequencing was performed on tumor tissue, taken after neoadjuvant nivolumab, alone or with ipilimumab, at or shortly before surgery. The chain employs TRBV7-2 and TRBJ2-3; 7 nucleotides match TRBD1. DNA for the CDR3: TGTGCCAGCAGCCAAGGGGGCGACACAGATACGCAGTATTTT. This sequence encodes CASSQGGDTDTQYF.